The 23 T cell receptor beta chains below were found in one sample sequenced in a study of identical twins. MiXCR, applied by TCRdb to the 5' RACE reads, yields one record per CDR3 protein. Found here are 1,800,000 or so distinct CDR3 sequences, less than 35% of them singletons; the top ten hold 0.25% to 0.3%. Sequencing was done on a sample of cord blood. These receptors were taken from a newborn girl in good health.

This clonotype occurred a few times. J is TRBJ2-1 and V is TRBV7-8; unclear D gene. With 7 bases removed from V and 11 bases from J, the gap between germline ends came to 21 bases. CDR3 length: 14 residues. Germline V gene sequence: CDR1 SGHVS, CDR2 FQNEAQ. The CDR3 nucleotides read TGTGCCAGCACCGACTGGGCGAAACAATTTCAGCAGTTCTTC. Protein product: CASTDWAKQFQQFF.

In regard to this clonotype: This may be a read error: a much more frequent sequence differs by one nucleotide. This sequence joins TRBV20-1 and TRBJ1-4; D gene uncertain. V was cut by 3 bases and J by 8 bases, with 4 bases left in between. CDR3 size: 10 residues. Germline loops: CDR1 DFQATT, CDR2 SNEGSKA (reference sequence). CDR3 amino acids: CSASGEKLFF. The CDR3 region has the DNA TGCAGTGCTAGCGGGGAAAAACTGTTTTTT.

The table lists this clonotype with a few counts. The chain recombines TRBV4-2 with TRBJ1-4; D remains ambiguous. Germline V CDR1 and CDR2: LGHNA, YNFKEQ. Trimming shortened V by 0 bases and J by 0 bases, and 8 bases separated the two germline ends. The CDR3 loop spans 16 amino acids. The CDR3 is CASSQDLVSTNEKLFF. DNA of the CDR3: TGTGCCAGCAGCCAAGATCTAGTGTCAACTAATGAAAAACTGTTTTTT.

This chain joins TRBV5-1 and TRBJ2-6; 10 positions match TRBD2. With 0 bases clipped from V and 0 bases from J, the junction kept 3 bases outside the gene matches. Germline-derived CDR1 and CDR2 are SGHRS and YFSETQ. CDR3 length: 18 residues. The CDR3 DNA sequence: TGCGCCAGCAGCTTGGGACTAGCGGGCCCCTCTGGGGCCAACGTCCTGACTTTC. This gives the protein CASSLGLAGPSGANVLTF.

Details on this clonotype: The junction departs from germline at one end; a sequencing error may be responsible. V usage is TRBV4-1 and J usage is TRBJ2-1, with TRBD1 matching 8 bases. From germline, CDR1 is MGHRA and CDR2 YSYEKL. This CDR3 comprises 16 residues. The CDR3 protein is CASSQAGDRSYNGQFF. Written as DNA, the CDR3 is TGCGCCAGCAGCCAAGCGGGGGACAGGTCCTACAATGGGCAGTTCTTC.

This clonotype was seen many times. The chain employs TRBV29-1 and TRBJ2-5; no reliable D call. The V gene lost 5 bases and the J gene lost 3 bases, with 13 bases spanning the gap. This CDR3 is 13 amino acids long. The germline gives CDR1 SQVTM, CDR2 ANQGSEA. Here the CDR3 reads CSVPSGPKETQYF. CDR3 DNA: TGCAGCGTTCCCTCGGGCCCCAAAGAGACCCAGTACTTC.

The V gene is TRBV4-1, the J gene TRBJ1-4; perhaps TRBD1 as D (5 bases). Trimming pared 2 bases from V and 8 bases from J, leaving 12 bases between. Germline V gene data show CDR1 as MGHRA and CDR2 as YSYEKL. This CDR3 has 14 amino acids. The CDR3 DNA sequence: TGCGCCAGCAGCCAACTGGGGGTATTCGAAAAACTGTTTTTT. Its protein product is CASSQLGVFEKLFF.

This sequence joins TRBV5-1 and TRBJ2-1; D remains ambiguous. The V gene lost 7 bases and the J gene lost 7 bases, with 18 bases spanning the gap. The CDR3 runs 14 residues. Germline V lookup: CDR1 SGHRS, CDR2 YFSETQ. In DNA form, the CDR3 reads TGCGCCAGCGGCCCAGGAATCCATATGAATGAGCAGTTCTTC. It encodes CASGPGIHMNEQFF.

The CDR3 coding sequence is TGTGCCAGCAGCCCTGGGACTAGCGGGGTCGCAGATACGCAGTATTTT. Translation: CASSPGTSGVADTQYF. This chain uses TRBV4-2 with TRBJ2-3; 13 bases align to TRBD2. The trim removed 4 bases at V and 4 bases at J, leaving 5 bases unmatched. Germline V CDR1 and CDR2: LGHNA, YNFKEQ. CDR3 size: 16 residues.

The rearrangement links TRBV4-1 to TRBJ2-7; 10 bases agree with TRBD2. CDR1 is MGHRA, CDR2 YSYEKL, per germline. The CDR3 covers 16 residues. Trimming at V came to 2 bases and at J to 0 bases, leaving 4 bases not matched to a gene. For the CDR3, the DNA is TGCGCCAGCAGCCAAACGGGACTAGCGAGCTCCTACGAGCAGTACTTC. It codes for CASSQTGLASSYEQYF.

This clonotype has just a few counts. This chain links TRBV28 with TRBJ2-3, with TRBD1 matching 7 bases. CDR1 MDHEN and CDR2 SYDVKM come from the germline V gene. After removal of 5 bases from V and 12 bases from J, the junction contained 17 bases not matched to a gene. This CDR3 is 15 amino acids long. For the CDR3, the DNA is TGTGCCAGCAGTCGAACAACTAACAGGGGTCCCCTCCAGTATTTT. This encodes CASSRTTNRGPLQYF.

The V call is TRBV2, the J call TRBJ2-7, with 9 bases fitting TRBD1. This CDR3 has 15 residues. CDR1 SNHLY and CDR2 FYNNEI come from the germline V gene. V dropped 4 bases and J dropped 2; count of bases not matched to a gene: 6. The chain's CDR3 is CASSGQQGAPYEQYF. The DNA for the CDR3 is TGTGCCAGCAGTGGACAACAGGGGGCCCCCTACGAGCAGTACTTC.

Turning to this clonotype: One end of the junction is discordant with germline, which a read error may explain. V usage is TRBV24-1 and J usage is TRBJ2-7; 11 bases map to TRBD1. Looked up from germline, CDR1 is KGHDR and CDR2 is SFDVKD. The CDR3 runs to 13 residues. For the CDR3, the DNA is TGTGCCACCAGGGACAGGGGGCCCTACGAGCGGTACTTC. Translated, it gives CATRDRGPYERYF.

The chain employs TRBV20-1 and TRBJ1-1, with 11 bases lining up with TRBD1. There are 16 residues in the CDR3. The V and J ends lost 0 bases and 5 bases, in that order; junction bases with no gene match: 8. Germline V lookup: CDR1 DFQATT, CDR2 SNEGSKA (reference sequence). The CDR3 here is CSARDQTGTGGTEAFF. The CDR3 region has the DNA TGCAGTGCTAGAGATCAAACCGGGACAGGGGGAACTGAAGCTTTCTTT.

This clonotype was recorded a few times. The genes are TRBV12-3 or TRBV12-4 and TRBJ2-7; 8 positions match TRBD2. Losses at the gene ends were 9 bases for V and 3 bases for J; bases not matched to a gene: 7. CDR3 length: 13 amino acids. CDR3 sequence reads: CASARGALYEQYF. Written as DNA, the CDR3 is TGTGCCAGTGCGCGGGGGGCCCTCTACGAGCAGTACTTC.

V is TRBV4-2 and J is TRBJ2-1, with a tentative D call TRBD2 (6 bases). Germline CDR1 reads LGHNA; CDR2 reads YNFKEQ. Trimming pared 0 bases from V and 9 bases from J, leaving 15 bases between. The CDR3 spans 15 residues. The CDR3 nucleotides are TGTGCCAGCAGCCAAGAAGGAGCGGGTCGAGGTGAGCAGTTCTTC. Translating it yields CASSQEGAGRGEQFF.

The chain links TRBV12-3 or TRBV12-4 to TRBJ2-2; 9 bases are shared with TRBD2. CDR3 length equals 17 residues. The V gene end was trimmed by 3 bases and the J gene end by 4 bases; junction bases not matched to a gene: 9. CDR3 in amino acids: CASSFFPSGDLTGELFF. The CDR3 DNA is TGTGCCAGCAGTTTTTTCCCTAGCGGGGACCTCACCGGGGAGCTGTTTTTT.

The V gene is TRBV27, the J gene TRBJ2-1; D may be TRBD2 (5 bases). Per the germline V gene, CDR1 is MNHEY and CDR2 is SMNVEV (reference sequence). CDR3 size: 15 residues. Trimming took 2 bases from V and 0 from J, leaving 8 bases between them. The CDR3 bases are TGTGCCAGCAGTTTAAACGGGGACTCCTACAATGAGCAGTTCTTC. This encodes CASSLNGDSYNEQFF.

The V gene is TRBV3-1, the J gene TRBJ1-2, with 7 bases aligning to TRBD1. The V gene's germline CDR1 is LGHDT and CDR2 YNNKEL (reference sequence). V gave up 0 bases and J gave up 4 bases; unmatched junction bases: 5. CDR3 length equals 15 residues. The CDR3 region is CASSQDYRGVYGYTF. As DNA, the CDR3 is TGTGCCAGCAGCCAAGATTACAGGGGCGTCTATGGCTACACCTTC.

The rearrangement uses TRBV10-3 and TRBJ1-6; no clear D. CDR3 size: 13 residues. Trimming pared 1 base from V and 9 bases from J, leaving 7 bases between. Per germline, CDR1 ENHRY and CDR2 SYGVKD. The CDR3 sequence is CAISEWTGSPLHF. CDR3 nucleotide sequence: TGTGCCATCAGTGAGTGGACCGGTTCACCCCTCCACTTT.

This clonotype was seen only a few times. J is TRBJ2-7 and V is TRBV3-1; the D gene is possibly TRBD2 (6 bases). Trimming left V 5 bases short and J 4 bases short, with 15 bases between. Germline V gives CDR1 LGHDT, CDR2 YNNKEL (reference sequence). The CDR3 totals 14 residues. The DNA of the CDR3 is TGTGCCAGCAGCGCGGGACTTCTTCCTTACGAGCAGTACTTC. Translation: CASSAGLLPYEQYF.

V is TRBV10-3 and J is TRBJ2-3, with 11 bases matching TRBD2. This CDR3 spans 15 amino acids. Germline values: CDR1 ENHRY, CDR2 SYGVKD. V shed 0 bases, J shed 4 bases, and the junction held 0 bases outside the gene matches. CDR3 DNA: TGTGCCATCAGTGAGTCGACTAGCGGGGCAGATACGCAGTATTTT. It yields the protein CAISESTSGADTQYF.

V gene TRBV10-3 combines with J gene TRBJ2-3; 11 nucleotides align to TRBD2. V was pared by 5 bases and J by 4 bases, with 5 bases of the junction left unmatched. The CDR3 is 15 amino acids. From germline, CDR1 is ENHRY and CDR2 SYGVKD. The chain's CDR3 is CAISPIAGGADTQYF. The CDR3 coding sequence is TGTGCCATCAGTCCAATAGCGGGGGGGGCAGATACGCAGTATTTT.